Below are 15 T cell receptor beta chains sequenced from a single sample in a study of T cell responses to AZD1222 COVID-19 vaccine (dated by TCRdb to the early 2020s). The time point label, as the study defines it: baseline before first vaccination. Libraries were built with the immunoSEQ multiplex PCR assay. As stored in TCRdb, this immuneACCESS dataset retains in-frame rearrangements with V and J assigned. A fraction of the clones does not appear; measured against another copy, unresolved V genes explain less than half of the discrepancy, and the remainder lacks a known reason. The sample table records over 120,000 clones; just under 95% of these occur just once. The leading ten clones occupy 1.7% of the sample. Here the sequenced sample was peripheral blood, taken on day 0 of AZD1222 vaccination. All receptors come from an adult in good health.

The rearrangement uses TRBV7-8 and TRBJ1-5, with 8 bases matching TRBD1. Per the germline V gene, CDR1 is SGHVS and CDR2 is FQNEAQ. The CDR3 covers 16 residues. V lost 5 bases, J lost 1 base, and 7 bases stayed unmatched. The CDR3 loop reads CASSPTHRGSNQPQHF. The CDR3 DNA sequence: TGTGCCAGCAGCCCGACCCACAGGGGGAGCAATCAGCCCCAGCATTTT. The complete variable domain, with remaining parts taken from reference TRBV7-8 and TRBJ1-5, reads GAGVSQSPRYKVAKRGQDVALRCDPISGHVSLFWYQQALGQGPEFLTYFQNEAQLDKSGLPSDRFFAERPEGSVSTLKIQRTQQEDSAVYLCASSPTHRGSNQPQHFGDGTRLSIL.

The genes are TRBV27 and TRBJ2-5, with 13 bases lining up with TRBD2. This CDR3 spans 17 amino acids. J lost 5 bases, V lost 5 bases, and 11 bases had no gene match. Germline CDR1 and CDR2: MNHEY and SMNVEV (reference sequence). The CDR3 DNA reads TGTGCCAGCAGTGCCCAAGGACTAGCGGGAGTTTCGGAGACCCAGTACTTC. Protein sequence: CASSAQGLAGVSETQYF.

This chain joins TRBV12-5 and TRBJ2-1; either TRBD1 or TRBD2 may fit D (5 bases each). The CDR3 loop spans 15 amino acids. CDR1 is LGHNT and CDR2 is FRNRAP in the germline V gene. The ends were cut back, 7 bases at V and 9 bases at J, with 22 bases in the middle. Here the CDR3 DNA reads TGTGCTAGTGTTGGCCCCCCGAGAGGGGTGGGTGAGCAGTTCTTC. Protein product: CASVGPPRGVGEQFF.

CDR3 sequence reads: CASGFRLPHSGNTIYF. The DNA of the CDR3 is TGTGCTAGTGGTTTTCGTCTGCCCCACTCTGGAAACACCATATATTTT. V and J are TRBV12-5 and TRBJ1-3; no definite D call. V lost 3 bases, J lost 0 bases, and 12 bases lay in between. CDR3 size: 16 residues. Germline loops: CDR1 LGHNT, CDR2 FRNRAP.

The genes are TRBV5-6 and TRBJ1-2; 9 positions match TRBD1. The V segment lost 4 bases and the J segment 5 bases; nucleotides outside the gene matches: 3. The length of the CDR3 is 13 residues. Germline CDR1 reads SGHDT; CDR2 reads YYEEEE. In DNA, the CDR3 is TGTGCCAGCAGCACGGACAGGGGATATGGCTACACCTTC. Protein: CASSTDRGYGYTF. Complete variable domain (other parts from reference TRBV5-6 and TRBJ1-2): DAGVTQSPTHLIKTRGQQVTLRCSPKSGHDTVSWYQQALGQGPQFIFQYYEEEERQRGNFPDRFSGHQFPNYSSELNVNALLLGDSALYLCASSTDRGYGYTFGSGTRLTVV.

The chain joins TRBV7-2 to TRBJ2-7; D tentatively fits TRBD1 or TRBD2 (6 bases each). V shed 6 bases and J shed 3 bases, with 18 bases lying between them. The CDR3 length is 15 residues. The germline CDR1 and CDR2 sequences are SGHTA and FQGNSA. For the CDR3, the DNA is TGTGCCAGCAGGGCGTCGGGGGCACATAACTACGAGCAGTACTTC. It is translated as CASRASGAHNYEQYF.

The V gene is TRBV5-1, the J gene TRBJ1-1; D might be TRBD1 (5 bases). This CDR3 is built from 12 residues. V dropped 3 bases and J dropped 7 bases, with 10 bases sitting between them. Germline V gene lookup returns CDR1 SGHRS and CDR2 YFSETQ. The CDR3 is CASSSGTFEAFF. Here the CDR3 DNA reads TGCGCCAGCAGCTCGGGGACGTTTGAAGCTTTCTTT.

This chain connects TRBV24-1 to TRBJ2-7; 7 nucleotides line up with TRBD1. The CDR3 covers 15 residues. The V and J ends lost 3 bases and 1 base, in that order; junction bases with no gene match: 5. Per germline, CDR1 KGHDR and CDR2 SFDVKD. The CDR3 DNA follows: TGTGCCACCAGTGATCCCCGGGACAGATCCTACGAGCAGTACTTC. Amino acid sequence: CATSDPRDRSYEQYF.

The V and J genes are TRBV11-2 and TRBJ2-3; D is perhaps TRBD1 or TRBD2 (5 bases each). CDR3 size: 15 residues. The germline CDR1 and CDR2 sequences are SGHAT and FQNNGV. Trimming pared 3 bases from V and 4 bases from J, leaving 14 bases between. In DNA, the CDR3 is TGTGCCAGCAGCTTTAGGGACGGTCCCGCAGATACGCAGTATTTT. Protein: CASSFRDGPADTQYF.

This chain joins TRBV24-1 and TRBJ2-2; TRBD1 is a possible D gene (6 bases). The CDR3 sequence is 18 residues long. The V end lost 4 bases, the J end lost 7 bases, and 24 bases lay between the germline ends. Germline V gives CDR1 KGHDR, CDR2 SFDVKD. The CDR3 coding sequence is TGTGCCACCAGTGAGAAACCCCGAACAGGGAGTAGGAGCGGGGAGCTGTTTTTT. It codes for CATSEKPRTGSRSGELFF.

V gene TRBV18 combines with J gene TRBJ1-5; 8 nucleotides line up with TRBD1. The germline CDR1 and CDR2 sequences are KGHSH and LQKENI. The V and J ends lost 6 bases and 1 base, in that order; junction bases with no gene match: 17. The CDR3 has 19 amino acids. The CDR3 region is CASSPTRRGLVGSNQPQHF. The CDR3, as DNA: TGTGCCAGCTCCCCGACCCGCAGGGGGCTGGTAGGAAGCAATCAGCCCCAGCATTTT.

The V gene is TRBV30, the J gene TRBJ2-7; weak D call: TRBD2 (5 bases). Trimming took 0 bases from V and 3 from J, leaving 12 bases between them. The CDR3 runs to 14 residues. The germline V gene has CDR1 GTSNPN and CDR2 SVGIG (reference sequence). The CDR3 nucleotides are TGTGCCTGGAGTGTAGGCGGGTTCTTCTACGAGCAGTACTTC. Protein product: CAWSVGGFFYEQYF.

This chain uses TRBV19 with TRBJ2-7, with 10 bases identical to TRBD1. CDR3 length: 16 residues. Losses at the gene ends were 8 bases for V and 1 base for J; bases not matched to a gene: 11. Germline CDR1 LNHDA, CDR2 SQIVND (reference sequence). The CDR3: CASRADRGLGSYEQYF. The CDR3 DNA reads TGTGCCAGTCGCGCCGACAGGGGGCTTGGGTCCTACGAGCAGTACTTC.

This clone turned up a few times. The V call is TRBV10-3, the J call TRBJ1-4, with a possible D match to TRBD1 (5 bases). Trimming left V 0 bases short and J 0 bases short, with 11 bases between. Germline lookup yields CDR1 ENHRY and CDR2 SYGVKD. This CDR3 spans 17 amino acids. CDR3 nucleotides: TGTGCCATCAGTGAGTCGCTGGCAGGGACAACTAATGAAAAACTGTTTTTT. Encoded protein: CAISESLAGTTNEKLFF.

This clone was recorded a few times. CDR3 in DNA: TGTGCCAGCAGCCAGGGACAGGGGTACAATGAGCAGTTCTTC. It codes for CASSQGQGYNEQFF. The V and J genes are TRBV3-1 (or the pseudogene TRBV3-2) and TRBJ2-1; TRBD1 aligns across 10 bases. Losses at the gene ends were 3 bases for V and 4 bases for J; bases not matched to a gene: 0. The CDR3 has 14 amino acids. Germline V gene data show CDR1 as LGHDT and CDR2 as YNNKEL (reference sequence).